One T cell receptor (beta chain) is described in this entry. Method: immunoSEQ multiplex PCR; TCRdb's copy keeps in-frame clones and lacks some. Of approximately 100,000 clones detected, around 90% appear once; the ten largest clones hold 17%. Germline CDR1 SEHNR, CDR2 FQNEAQ (reference sequence). V was cut by 0 bases and J by 4 bases, with 13 bases left in between. This CDR3 is built from 15 residues. These data come from a study of blood T cell repertoires in COVID-19. Sequencing was performed on peripheral blood. This sequence originates from a man aged 45-60 years with acute or convalescent COVID-19. The rearrangement joins TRBV7-9 to TRBJ2-7; perhaps TRBD2 as D (6 bases). CDR3 amino acids: CASSLAVGLLYEQYF. In DNA, the CDR3 is TGTGCCAGCAGCTTAGCCGTTGGACTACTGTACGAGCAGTACTTC.